This TCR beta chain is drawn from a study of T cell responses to AZD1222 COVID-19 vaccine. TCRdb keeps only in-frame clones here, not all; method: immunoSEQ multiplex PCR. Of about 120,000 clones listed, 90% were seen once; the top ten hold roughly 7.2%. The sequencing used peripheral blood, collected on day 0 of AZD1222 vaccination. This sequence originates from an adult in good health.

The CDR3 is CASSLRRGLYSNQPQHF. Written as DNA, the CDR3 is TGCGCCAGCAGCTTAAGAAGGGGTCTATATAGCAATCAGCCCCAGCATTTT. The rearrangement joins TRBV5-1 to TRBJ1-5, with D perhaps matching TRBD1 (5 bases). Germline CDR1 reads SGHRS; CDR2 reads YFSETQ. V was cut by 2 bases and J by 0 bases, with 15 bases left in between. CDR3 length equals 17 residues.